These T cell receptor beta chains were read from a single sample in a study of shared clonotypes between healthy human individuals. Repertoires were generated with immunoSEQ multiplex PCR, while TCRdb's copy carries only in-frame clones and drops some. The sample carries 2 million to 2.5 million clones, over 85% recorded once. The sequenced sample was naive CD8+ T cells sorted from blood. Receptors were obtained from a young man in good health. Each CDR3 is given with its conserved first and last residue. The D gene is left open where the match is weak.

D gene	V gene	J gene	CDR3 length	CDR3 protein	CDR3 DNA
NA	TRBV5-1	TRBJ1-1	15	CASSPDSGGGTEAFF	TGCGCCAGCAGCCCGGACAGTGGGGGTGGGACTGAAGCTTTCTTT
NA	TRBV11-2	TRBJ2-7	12	CASSQGTYEQYF	TGTGCCAGCAGCCAGGGTACCTACGAGCAGTACTTC
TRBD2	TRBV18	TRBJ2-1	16	CASSPPGGAIYNEQFF	TGTGCCAGCTCTCCACCGGGGGGGGCGATCTACAATGAGCAGTTCTTC
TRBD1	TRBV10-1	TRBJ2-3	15	CASSEGTGVLDTQYF	TGCGCCAGCAGTGAAGGTACAGGGGTTTTAGATACGCAGTATTTT
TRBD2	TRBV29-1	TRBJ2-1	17	CSAQTSGGLINYNEQFF	TGCAGCGCCCAGACTAGCGGGGGGCTGATAAACTACAATGAGCAGTTCTTC
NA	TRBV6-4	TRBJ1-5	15	CASSESGIGNQPQHF	TGTGCCAGCAGTGAGTCGGGGATCGGCAATCAGCCCCAGCATTTT
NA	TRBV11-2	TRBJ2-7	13	CASSFSTAYEQYF	TGTGCCAGCAGCTTTTCGACAGCCTACGAGCAGTACTTC
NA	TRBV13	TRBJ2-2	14	CASGIRGNTGELFF	TGTGCCAGCGGCATTCGGGGCAACACCGGGGAGCTGTTTTTT
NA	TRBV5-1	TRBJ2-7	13	CASSLVPSYEQYF	TGCGCCAGCAGCTTGGTACCGAGCTACGAGCAGTACTTC
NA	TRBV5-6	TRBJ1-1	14	CASSQQVVNTEAFF	TGTGCCAGCAGCCAACAGGTGGTGAACACTGAAGCTTTCTTT
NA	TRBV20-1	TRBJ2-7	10	CSASGPEQYF	TGCAGTGCTTCGGGACCAGAGCAGTACTTC
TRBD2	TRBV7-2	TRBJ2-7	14	CASSPSGDSYEQYF	TGTGCCAGCAGCCCTAGCGGGGATTCCTACGAGCAGTACTTC
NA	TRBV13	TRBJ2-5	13	CASSPRTSETQYF	TGTGCCAGCAGCCCACGGACCTCAGAGACCCAGTACTTC
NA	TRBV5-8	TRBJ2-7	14	CASSWPSGSYEQYF	TGTGCCAGCAGCTGGCCCTCGGGGTCCTACGAGCAGTACTTC
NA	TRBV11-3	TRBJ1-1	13	CASSCPRGVSAFF	TGTGCCAGCAGCTGTCCTAGAGGGGTCTCGGCTTTCTTT
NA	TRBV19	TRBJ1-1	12	CASSMGATEAFF	TGTGCCAGTAGTATGGGGGCCACTGAAGCTTTCTTT
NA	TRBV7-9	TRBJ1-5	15	CASSSEQDGSQPQHF	TGTGCCAGCAGCTCCGAACAAGATGGATCTCAGCCCCAGCATTTT
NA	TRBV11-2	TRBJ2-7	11	CASSLGPGQYF	TGTGCCAGCAGCTTAGGCCCGGGCCAGTACTTC
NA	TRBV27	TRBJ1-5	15	CASSLTASGNQPQHF	TGTGCCAGCAGTTTGACAGCGTCGGGCAATCAGCCCCAGCATTTT
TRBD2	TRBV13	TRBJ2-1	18	CASSGTLLAGGNYNEQFF	TGTGCCAGCAGCGGGACTTTGCTAGCGGGGGGCAACTACAATGAGCAGTTCTTC